This T cell receptor (beta chain) stems from a study of blood T cell repertoires in COVID-19. Germline CDR1 is LNHDA and CDR2 is SQIVND (reference sequence). This CDR3 has 17 residues. The junction had 12 bases not matched to a gene; V was cut back by 5 bases and J by 1 base. As originally analysed: Using reference gene primer amplification, nucleated cell counts were estimated. Profiled with immunoSEQ multiplex PCR; TCRdb holds only in-frame clones, not every one. The DNA was the basis for D and trimming; V, J and clone size are from that table. Of more than 200,000 clones in the sample, approximately 89% were seen once. The study drew participants aged about 18 to 89 years from under 30 US areas. Clinical history as reported by participants underpinned cohort assignment.

This receptor was taken from a woman in her 30s with acute COVID-19. This sequence joins TRBV19 and TRBJ1-1, with TRBD1 matching 8 bases. The sequencing input was PBMCs or T cells enriched from blood (not recorded which). This CDR3 reads CASSDLSRGTGNTEAFF. In DNA, the CDR3 is TGTGCCAGTAGTGATTTGAGTCGCGGGACAGGGAACACTGAAGCTTTCTTT. The variable domain in full, completed from reference TRBV19 and TRBJ1-1, reads DGGITQSPKYLFRKEGQNVTLSCEQNLNHDAMYWYRQDPGQGLRLIYYSQIVNDFQKGDIAEGYSVSREKKESFPLTVTSAQKNPTAFYLCASSDLSRGTGNTEAFFGQGTRLTVV.